This record concerns one TCR beta chain sequence. This CDR3 is 13 amino acids long. Germline CDR1 reads MRHNA; CDR2 reads SNTAGT. Trimming removed 5 bases from V and 1 base from J, with 5 bases in between. This entry is derived from a study of early T cells in non-severe SARS-CoV-2 infection. TCRdb fed the 5' RACE reads into MiXCR, producing one record per CDR3 protein. The sample has about 81,000 distinct CDR3 sequences; 5.5% to 7.5% are singletons. The source of this sequence is an adult who was a healthcare worker with PCR-confirmed SARS-CoV-2 infection or an uninfected control (not recorded which). The chain carries TRBV6-4 and TRBJ2-2, with D possibly TRBD2 on 5 matching bases. The source material was whole blood. CDR3: CASSSGNTGELFF. For the CDR3, the DNA is TGTGCCAGCAGTAGCGGGAACACCGGGGAGCTGTTTTTT.